This paragraph covers one T cell receptor (beta chain) sequence. Its antigen is not identified. V was clipped by 0 bases and J by 1 base, with 13 bases between them. Germline values: CDR1 SGHRS, CDR2 YFSETQ. The CDR3 covers 16 residues. Extractions gave at least 5 micrograms of total RNA per sample. This entry comes from a study of blood T cells in healthy people across ages. Study-wide findings and caveats: Estimated diversity across one million T cells was deemed an underestimate. Strongly correlated with naive T cell percentage was TCR beta diversity.

Together with a sample-barcoded 5' primer, a J-beta primer mix was included in a second PCR lasting about 6 to 11 cycles. All samples yielded 2.5 million or more CDR3-containing paired-end reads. TCRdb redid the calling of the 5' RACE reads with MiXCR, one entry per CDR3 protein. The sample consists of hundreds of thousands of distinct CDR3 sequences, roughly 26% of them appearing once. The sample was blood. The TCR sequence derives from a woman aged 65 to 85 in good health. This sequence joins TRBV5-1 and TRBJ1-1; D unclear. CDR3 sequence reads: CASSLVGGGANTEAFF. Written as DNA, the CDR3 is TGCGCCAGCAGCTTGGTAGGAGGAGGTGCGAACACTGAAGCTTTCTTT. Variable domain in full (rest from reference TRBV5-1 and TRBJ1-1): KAGVTQTPRYLIKTRGQQVTLSCSPISGHRSVSWYQQTPGQGLQFLFEYFSETQRNKGNFPGRFSGRQFSNSRSEMNVSTLELGDSALYLCASSLVGGGANTEAFFGQGTRLTVV.